This is a list of T cell receptor beta chains from one sample in a study of T cell clonotyping in hematopoietic cell transplantation. Data came from immunoSEQ multiplex PCR; TCRdb stores just in-frame clones and leaves some out. Of 5,500 to 6,000 clones listed, 80% are singletons. Here the sequenced sample was peripheral blood mononuclear cells, taken before stem cell transplant. Receptors were obtained from a woman between 50 and 59 years old with acute myeloid leukemia. Some clones in this sample may be carry-over from other donors' samples. The CDR3 runs from the conserved cysteine through the conserved F or W. D genes are given only for firm matches. Part of the rows lack a size; the others show once, few, many or a class for expanded clones.

j_gene: TRBJ2-1; abundance: -; v_gene: TRBV5-1; d_gene: -; CDR3nt: TGCGCCAGCAGTTTTGGGCAGCAGGATCGAAACAATGAGCAGTTCTTC; CDR3aa: CASSFGQQDRNNEQFF
j_gene: TRBJ1-2; abundance: large; v_gene: TRBV2; d_gene: -; CDR3nt: TGTGCCAGCAGCTACACAGAAAACTATGGCTACACCTTC; CDR3aa: CASSYTENYGYTF
j_gene: TRBJ2-2; abundance: -; v_gene: TRBV6-1; d_gene: -; CDR3nt: TGTGCCAGCGGTTCGGGGAACACCGGGGAGCTGTTTTTT; CDR3aa: CASGSGNTGELFF
j_gene: TRBJ2-1; abundance: once; v_gene: TRBV13; d_gene: TRBD1; CDR3nt: TGTGCCAGCAGCTTAGGGACAGGGAGGCAGTTCTTC; CDR3aa: CASSLGTGRQFF
j_gene: TRBJ1-2; abundance: -; v_gene: TRBV7-6; d_gene: -; CDR3nt: TGTGCCAGCAGCTTAGCGCATGGGTCCGGAGAAGGCTACACCTTC; CDR3aa: CASSLAHGSGEGYTF
j_gene: TRBJ2-2; abundance: -; v_gene: TRBV7-3; d_gene: TRBD1; CDR3nt: TGTGCCAGCAGCCCTTCCGGGACAGGGGTCACCGGGGAGCTGTTTTTT; CDR3aa: CASSPSGTGVTGELFF
j_gene: TRBJ2-7; abundance: once; v_gene: TRBV28; d_gene: TRBD2; CDR3nt: TGTGCCAGCAAGGGACTAGCGGGAGGTTATTTTTTCGAGCAGTACTTC; CDR3aa: CASKGLAGGYFFEQYF
j_gene: TRBJ1-1; abundance: -; v_gene: TRBV27; d_gene: -; CDR3nt: TGTGCCAGCAGTTTATCCCCGAACACTGAAGCTTTCTTT; CDR3aa: CASSLSPNTEAFF
j_gene: TRBJ1-2; abundance: -; v_gene: TRBV29-1; d_gene: -; CDR3nt: TGCAGCGTTAACCCAGGGTTTGGCTATGGCTACACCTTC; CDR3aa: CSVNPGFGYGYTF
j_gene: TRBJ2-7; abundance: -; v_gene: TRBV6-1; d_gene: -; CDR3nt: TGTGCCAGCCTCTGGACAAACCCCTACGAGCAGTACTTC; CDR3aa: CASLWTNPYEQYF
j_gene: TRBJ2-7; abundance: -; v_gene: TRBV5-8; d_gene: TRBD1; CDR3nt: TGTGCCAGCAGCTTCGGGGACAGCTCCTACGAGCAGTACTTC; CDR3aa: CASSFGDSSYEQYF
j_gene: TRBJ2-2; abundance: -; v_gene: TRBV29-1; d_gene: -; CDR3nt: TGCAGCGTTAAGGGGCCGGGGGAGAGCACCGGGGAGCTGTTTTTT; CDR3aa: CSVKGPGESTGELFF
j_gene: TRBJ1-5; abundance: few; v_gene: TRBV2; d_gene: TRBD1; CDR3nt: TGTGCCAGCGGGGGACAGTCAAATCAGCCCCAGCATTTT; CDR3aa: CASGGQSNQPQHF
j_gene: TRBJ2-2; abundance: few; v_gene: TRBV7-2; d_gene: -; CDR3nt: TGTGCCAGCAGCCGAGGGTTAGGGGTGGGCACCGGGGAGCTGTTTTTT; CDR3aa: CASSRGLGVGTGELFF
j_gene: TRBJ2-7; abundance: once; v_gene: TRBV4-1; d_gene: TRBD1; CDR3nt: TGCGCCAGCAGCTGGGACAGGCTGAACGAGCAGTACTTC; CDR3aa: CASSWDRLNEQYF
j_gene: TRBJ1-4; abundance: -; v_gene: TRBV15; d_gene: TRBD1; CDR3nt: TGTGCCACCAGCAGAGCTCTGACAGGGGGCGCGGAAAAACTGTTTTTT; CDR3aa: CATSRALTGGAEKLFF
j_gene: TRBJ2-7; abundance: -; v_gene: TRBV13; d_gene: -; CDR3nt: TGTGCCAGCAGCACCCGGACGGAGAGCTCCTACGAGCAGTACTTC; CDR3aa: CASSTRTESSYEQYF
j_gene: TRBJ2-1; abundance: -; v_gene: TRBV10-1; d_gene: -; CDR3nt: TGCGCCAGCAGTGAGTCAGCCCAACCTAACAATGAGCAGTTCTTC; CDR3aa: CASSESAQPNNEQFF
j_gene: TRBJ2-5; abundance: -; v_gene: TRBV27; d_gene: -; CDR3nt: TGTGCCAGCAGCCTCTCGCCGGAGACCCAGTACTTC; CDR3aa: CASSLSPETQYF
j_gene: TRBJ2-7; abundance: -; v_gene: TRBV21-1; d_gene: -; CDR3nt: TGTGCCAGCAGCTCCCCGGGACAGGGGGCTTACGAGCAGTACTTC; CDR3aa: CASSSPGQGAYEQYF
j_gene: TRBJ2-3; abundance: -; v_gene: TRBV6-5; d_gene: -; CDR3nt: TGTGCCAGCAGATCAGGACTGGGAACGCAGTATTTT; CDR3aa: CASRSGLGTQYF
j_gene: TRBJ2-3; abundance: -; v_gene: TRBV27; d_gene: -; CDR3nt: TGTGCCAGCAGTTCCCCCCGGGGTTTTCTGTATTTT; CDR3aa: CASSSPRGFLYF
j_gene: TRBJ2-1; abundance: once; v_gene: TRBV7-6; d_gene: TRBD2; CDR3nt: TGTGCCAGCAGCCAACTAGCGGGGGGACAAACCTACAATGAGCAGTTCTTC; CDR3aa: CASSQLAGGQTYNEQFF
j_gene: TRBJ1-4; abundance: -; v_gene: TRBV6-6; d_gene: -; CDR3nt: TGTGCCAGCAGTTACCTCCCGACAGCAACTAATGAAAAACTGTTTTTT; CDR3aa: CASSYLPTATNEKLFF
j_gene: TRBJ2-1; abundance: -; v_gene: TRBV11-3; d_gene: TRBD2; CDR3nt: TGTGCCAGCAGCTCGACAAGGACTAGCGGGAGGGCCAGGGATGAGCAGTTCTTC; CDR3aa: CASSSTRTSGRARDEQFF
j_gene: TRBJ2-7; abundance: -; v_gene: TRBV5-6; d_gene: TRBD2; CDR3nt: TGTGCCAGCAGCAACTGGGGGCGGGGGGGCCTCTACGAGCAGTACTTC; CDR3aa: CASSNWGRGGLYEQYF
j_gene: TRBJ2-2; abundance: -; v_gene: TRBV7-8; d_gene: -; CDR3nt: TGTGCCAGCAGCCCTCACTTTGGGAAACACGCGAACACCGGGGAGCTGTTTTTT; CDR3aa: CASSPHFGKHANTGELFF
j_gene: TRBJ2-5; abundance: -; v_gene: TRBV5-4; d_gene: -; CDR3nt: TGTGCCAGCAGCTTGCCCGGTAACCAAGAGACCCAGTACTTC; CDR3aa: CASSLPGNQETQYF
j_gene: TRBJ2-7; abundance: -; v_gene: TRBV27; d_gene: -; CDR3nt: TGTGCCAGCAGTTCTGACCAGAGCTCCTACGAGCAGTACTTC; CDR3aa: CASSSDQSSYEQYF
j_gene: TRBJ2-1; abundance: -; v_gene: TRBV4-3; d_gene: -; CDR3nt: TGCGCCAGCAGCCAAGATTGGAGGGACGGAACCTACAATGAGCAGTTCTTC; CDR3aa: CASSQDWRDGTYNEQFF
j_gene: TRBJ1-1; abundance: -; v_gene: TRBV11-2; d_gene: TRBD1; CDR3nt: TGTGCCAGCAGCCGGGACAGGGTCCAGAACACTGAAGCTTTCTTT; CDR3aa: CASSRDRVQNTEAFF
j_gene: TRBJ1-5; abundance: -; v_gene: TRBV30; d_gene: -; CDR3nt: TGTGCCTCAGGCCCGGATCAGCCCCAGCATTTT; CDR3aa: CASGPDQPQHF